The next 13 T cell receptor beta chains were all read from a single sample in a study of early T cells in non-severe SARS-CoV-2 infection (dated by TCRdb to the early 2020s). Library construction relied on 5' RACE. The sample was run on a NextSeq 500. TCRdb's own reprocessing of the public reads used fastp at Q25 and MiXCR and kept productive beta chains. Duplicate CDR3 protein sequences are folded into a single record with the most common DNA and genes. The sample table lists around 40,000 distinct CDR3 sequences, about 6.2% of them with a count of one. Together, the top ten hold about 5.5% of the sample. The sequencing input was whole blood. The receptor source for this set is an adult who was a healthcare worker with PCR-confirmed SARS-CoV-2 infection or an uninfected control (not recorded which).

The table lists this clonotype with many counts. The chain has TRBV11-2 and TRBJ2-5; D uncertain. This CDR3 comprises 14 residues. Germline lookup yields CDR1 SGHAT and CDR2 FQNNGV. Trimming took 5 bases from V and 4 from J, leaving 14 bases between them. Written as DNA, the CDR3 is TGTGCCAGCAGCGAAAAGGGTCTTGGAGAGACCCAGTACTTC. As protein: CASSEKGLGETQYF.

The sample holds many counts of this clonotype. The chain recombines TRBV18 with TRBJ1-1, with D uncertain. This CDR3 is built from 14 residues. V lost 1 base and J 2 bases, leaving 8 bases between the germline ends. Germline V gene lookup returns CDR1 KGHSH and CDR2 LQKENI. In DNA, the CDR3 is TGTGCCAGCTCACCACGGGCAGACAACACTGAAGCTTTCTTT. Its translation: CASSPRADNTEAFF.

The chain uses TRBV6-2 or TRBV6-3 and TRBJ2-7, with D unclear. From germline, CDR1 is MNHEY and CDR2 SVGEGT. This CDR3 has 12 amino acids. V was trimmed by 6 bases and J by 5 bases, leaving 11 bases between them. The CDR3 is CASSPHRDEQYF. CDR3 bases: TGTGCCAGCAGCCCCCACCGGGACGAGCAGTACTTC.

CDR3 sequence reads: CSVVDRSETQYF. The CDR3 DNA reads as TGCAGCGTCGTGGACAGGTCAGAGACCCAGTACTTC. V and J are TRBV29-1 and TRBJ2-5, with TRBD1 matching 7 bases. CDR1 SQVTM and CDR2 ANQGSEA come from the germline V gene. This CDR3 has 12 residues. Germline trimming cut 6 bases from V and 4 bases from J; bases unmatched to any gene: 5. Based on the CDR3 plus reference TRBV29-1 and TRBJ2-5, the full variable domain is SAVISQKPSRDICQRGTSLTIQCQVDSQVTMMFWYRQQPGQSLTLIATANQGSEATYESGFVIDKFPISRPNLTFSTLTVSNMSPEDSSIYLCSVVDRSETQYFGPGTRLLVL.

This sequence joins TRBV28 and TRBJ2-1, with D uncertain. The V and J ends lost 3 bases and 6 bases respectively, with 9 bases between them. Germline V gives CDR1 MDHEN, CDR2 SYDVKM. The CDR3 is made up of 13 amino acids. CDR3 DNA: TGTGCCAGCAGTTTCATGCAGGTCAATGAGCAGTTCTTC. Protein product: CASSFMQVNEQFF.

This clonotype has a count of ten or more. The genes are TRBV30 and TRBJ2-1; maybe TRBD1 (5 bases). Trimming removed 2 bases at V and 6 bases at J, with 8 bases between. The CDR3 runs to 12 residues. Germline CDR1 and CDR2: GTSNPN and SVGIG (reference sequence). The chain's CDR3 is CAWSLGANEQFF. The DNA of the CDR3 is TGTGCCTGGAGTCTTGGGGCCAATGAGCAGTTCTTC.

This clonotype was detected a few times. This chain joins TRBV12-3 or TRBV12-4 and TRBJ2-3; D ambiguous. Trimming pared 3 bases from V and 4 bases from J, leaving 5 bases between. The CDR3 sequence is 12 residues long. CDR3 protein: CASSFMADTQYF. CDR3 coding DNA: TGTGCCAGCAGTTTCATGGCAGATACGCAGTATTTT.

There are many counts of this clonotype. The V call is TRBV27, the J call TRBJ2-6; 11 nucleotides line up with TRBD1. Germline V CDR1 and CDR2: MNHEY, SMNVEV (reference sequence). Losses at the gene ends were 3 bases for V and 1 base for J; bases not matched to a gene: 2. The CDR3 is made up of 17 amino acids. CDR3 amino acids: CASSFWDRGSGANVLTF. CDR3 nucleotide sequence: TGTGCCAGCAGTTTTTGGGACAGGGGGTCTGGGGCCAACGTCCTGACTTTC.

By sample share, this clonotype is medium-sized. The chain carries TRBV5-1 and TRBJ2-7, with 10 nucleotides matching TRBD2. The germline V gene encodes CDR1 SGHRS and CDR2 YFSETQ. The CDR3 loop spans 14 amino acids. Germline trimming cut 2 bases from V and 8 bases from J; bases unmatched to any gene: 7. The CDR3 DNA reads TGCGCCAGCAGCTTCCTCACTAGCGGGACTAAGCAGTACTTC. As protein: CASSFLTSGTKQYF. Complete variable domain (other parts from reference TRBV5-1 and TRBJ2-7): KAGVTQTPRYLIKTRGQQVTLSCSPISGHRSVSWYQQTPGQGLQFLFEYFSETQRNKGNFPGRFSGRQFSNSRSEMNVSTLELGDSALYLCASSFLTSGTKQYFGPGTRLTVT.

This clonotype was observed at least ten times. This chain joins TRBV5-1 and TRBJ2-5; no firm D call. V was trimmed by 4 bases and J by 5 bases, leaving 12 bases between them. The CDR3 length is 13 residues. The germline gives CDR1 SGHRS, CDR2 YFSETQ. The CDR3 spells CASSPAGFETQYF. In DNA form, the CDR3 reads TGCGCCAGCAGCCCAGCTGGATTCGAGACCCAGTACTTC.

CDR3 nucleotides: TGCAGTGCTAGAGATTTTAAAGGAGGAGGCTACACCTTC. Translated, it gives CSARDFKGGGYTF. The chain is built from TRBV20-1 and TRBJ1-2; D is uncertain. The CDR3 covers 13 residues. The germline CDR1 and CDR2 sequences are DFQATT and SNEGSKA (reference sequence). V gave up 0 bases and J gave up 8 bases, with 13 bases separating them.

The chain links TRBV6-6 to TRBJ2-4; D unclear. Germline V lookup: CDR1 MNHNY, CDR2 SVGAGI (reference sequence). The CDR3 spans 15 residues. V was shortened by 0 bases and J by 0 bases, with 6 bases between the two germline ends. CDR3 DNA sequence: TGTGCCAGCAGTTACTCGACGGGAGCCAAAAACATTCAGTACTTC. The encoded protein is CASSYSTGAKNIQYF.

This clonotype appeared many times. The rearrangement links TRBV6-1 to TRBJ1-1; D gene unclear. The V and J ends lost 8 bases and 1 base respectively, with 5 bases between them. CDR1 MNHNS and CDR2 SASEGT come from the germline V gene. The CDR3 is 11 residues long. The CDR3 protein is CASEGNTEAFF. CDR3 bases: TGTGCCAGCGAGGGGAACACTGAAGCTTTCTTT.